Included here is one TCR beta chain sequence, with context. This entry comes from a study of blood T cells in healthy people across ages. Alongside a J-beta primer mix, a sample-barcoded 5' primer served in a second PCR lasting about 7 to 11 cycles. TCRdb re-called the 5' RACE reads with MiXCR, one entry per CDR3 protein. The profile shows under 1,000,000 distinct CDR3 sequences, around 34% of them singletons. The CDR3 length is 15 residues. In germline, CDR1 is MNHEY, CDR2 SVGEGT. Trimming stripped 6 bases from V and 0 bases from J, with 9 bases between. The V gene is TRBV6-2 or TRBV6-3, the J gene TRBJ2-6; no clear D. This sequence originates from a man between 18 and 29 years old in good health. Sequencing input: blood. This chain's CDR3 is CASRKPNSGANVLTF. CDR3 coding DNA: TGTGCCAGCAGAAAGCCTAACTCTGGGGCCAACGTCCTGACTTTC.